The clone carrying this TCR beta chain was detected many times. No antigen is known for it. The source of the sample is a study of T cell responses to AZD1222 COVID-19 vaccine. Here immunoSEQ multiplex PCR was the method, and the copy in TCRdb shows in-frame clones only, minus some. This sample has around 130,000 clones, with 90% found just once. Study results and limitations: Repertoires in all cases were sampled only once the peak T cell response had passed. Vaccine-associated CD4 TCRs spanned spike, dominant at 160-218 and 743-854. The donor cohort was predominantly white British with a female majority, and clonal diversity may have been underestimated. A reported finding is that nearly half of spike-specific TCRs target unmutated variant regions.

The clonotype comes from an adult who received the MenACWY meningococcal vaccine as a control. Sequencing used peripheral blood, obtained 28 days after the second dose of the MenACWY control vaccine.

The CDR3 DNA reads TGTGCCAGCAGTTTGAGTCCTATAGGGGAAAAACTGTTTTTT. Encoded protein: CASSLSPIGEKLFF. The rearrangement links TRBV28 to TRBJ1-4; no definite D call. The CDR3 extends over 14 amino acids. CDR1 and CDR2 (germline): MDHEN, SYDVKM. Trimming removed 3 bases at V and 8 bases at J, with 13 bases between.